The 17 T cell receptor beta chains listed next were all sequenced from one sample in a study of regulatory T cells in long-lasting Graves disease. Time point described: newly diagnosed GD, antithyroid drugs for less than 3 months. PBMC-extracted RNA yielded the TCR library. To make TCR beta libraries, researchers used iRepertoire HTBI primers and Arm-PCR of CDR3 regions. TCRdb analysed the multiplex PCR reads with MiXCR anew, one entry per CDR3 protein. Of approximately 310,000 distinct CDR3 sequences listed, about a sixth are singletons. The sequenced sample was peripheral blood mononuclear cells (PBMCs), obtained at new diagnosis, from a patient treated with antithyroid drugs. The receptors here all came from a female donor with Graves disease.

This clonotype was recorded many times. V gene TRBV6-2 or TRBV6-3 combines with J gene TRBJ1-2, with D maybe TRBD1 (5 bases). Per germline, CDR1 MNHEY and CDR2 SVGEGT. V gave up 5 bases and J gave up 6 bases, with 13 bases separating them. The CDR3 has 13 residues. The CDR3 coding sequence is TGTGCCAGCAGTGAAGAGGCAGGGAATGGCTACACCTTC. It translates to CASSEEAGNGYTF.

The genes are TRBV6-2 or TRBV6-3 and TRBJ2-5; D gene uncertain. Trimming shortened V by 5 bases and J by 2 bases, and 6 bases separated the two germline ends. Germline values: CDR1 MNHEY, CDR2 SVGEGT. The CDR3 loop spans 12 amino acids. The CDR3 nucleotides are TGTGCCAGCAGTGCAATGCAAGAGACCCAGTACTTC. Amino acid sequence: CASSAMQETQYF.

The rearrangement uses TRBV20-1 and TRBJ1-2; no clear D gene. This CDR3 contains 13 residues. The germline gives CDR1 DFQATT, CDR2 SNEGSKA (reference sequence). V lost 6 bases to trimming and J lost 2 bases, with 13 bases between them. CDR3 loop: CSAENGTNYGYTF. The DNA for the CDR3 is TGCAGTGCCGAAAACGGAACGAACTATGGCTACACCTTC.

Ten or more counts support this clonotype. The V gene is TRBV6-5, the J gene TRBJ2-4; 16 bases match TRBD2. Germline V CDR1 and CDR2: MNHEY, SVGAGI. This CDR3 spans 19 amino acids. V dropped 4 bases and J dropped 7; count of bases not matched to a gene: 13. CDR3: CASSSPHATGLAGGNIQYF. The CDR3 DNA reads TGTGCCAGCAGTTCACCACATGCGACGGGACTAGCGGGAGGGAACATTCAGTACTTC.

As to this clonotype: No conserved phenylalanine or tryptophan ends this CDR3, so it is likely a read error. The DNA is omitted, as the CDR3 cannot be located on it reliably, and the CDR3 follows TCRdb's listing. The CDR3: CASSEAEAG. The chain has TRBV6-1 and TRBJ2-7; the D segment call TRBD2 is taken from the table without a DNA check. The V gene's germline CDR1 is MNHNS and CDR2 SASEGT. From its first to its last residue, the CDR3 has 9 amino acids.

J is TRBJ2-7 and V is TRBV20-1; 12 bases are shared with TRBD2. V lost 3 bases, J lost 4 bases, and 4 bases stayed unmatched. Germline lookup yields CDR1 DFQATT and CDR2 SNEGSKA (reference sequence). This CDR3 spans 14 amino acids. The CDR3, as DNA: TGCAGTGCTAGGACTAGCGGGAGAGAGTACGAGCAGTACTTC. As protein: CSARTSGREYEQYF.

The sample holds a few counts of this clonotype. A single base separates this from a much larger clone, so it may be a read error. The chain is built from TRBV11-3 and TRBJ2-1; D may correspond to TRBD1 or TRBD2 (6 bases each). Germline assignment: CDR1 SGHNT and CDR2 YENEEA. The CDR3 is made up of 17 amino acids. The CDR3 sequence is CASSLDGHGGSYNERFF. The CDR3, as DNA: TGTGCCAGCAGCTTAGATGGTCACGGGGGCTCCTACAATGAGCGGTTCTTC.

This clonotype was picked up many times. This rearrangement joins TRBV11-3 to TRBJ2-1; 7 nucleotides match TRBD2. With 3 bases clipped from V and 6 bases from J, the junction kept 11 bases outside the gene matches. The CDR3 consists of 16 residues. Germline V gene data show CDR1 as SGHNT and CDR2 as YENEEA. CDR3 amino acids: CASSFGTIENPNEQFF. In nucleotides, the CDR3 is TGTGCCAGCAGCTTCGGGACTATAGAGAATCCCAATGAGCAGTTCTTC.

This clonotype came up many times. The chain has TRBV10-3 and TRBJ2-7, with 11 bases that match TRBD2. CDR1 and CDR2 from the germline V gene are ENHRY and SYGVKD. The CDR3 is made up of 14 amino acids. V lost 6 bases and J lost 0; bases outside the gene matches: 1. This CDR3 reads CAIRTSGISYEQYF. In DNA, the CDR3 is TGTGCCATCAGGACTAGCGGGATCTCCTACGAGCAGTACTTC.

This clonotype was seen ten or more times. The chain has TRBV11-2 and TRBJ2-5; D may correspond to TRBD1 or TRBD2 (5 bases each). V was pared by 1 base and J by 2 bases, with 11 bases between. CDR1 is SGHAT and CDR2 is FQNNGV in the germline V gene. The CDR3 spans 15 residues. The CDR3 DNA reads TGTGCCAGCAGCTTAGGGGGACCGACGCAAGAGACCCAGTACTTC. Amino acids: CASSLGGPTQETQYF.

This clonotype came up a few times. At one of its ends the junction is not consistent with the germline gene, which may arise from a read error. The chain is built from TRBV9 and TRBJ2-5, with 7 positions matching TRBD1. The CDR3 is 16 residues long. Germline V CDR1 and CDR2: SGDLS, YYNGEE. CDR3 region: CAGSGHRGTEQETQYF. The CDR3 nucleotides read TGTGCCGGCAGCGGACACAGGGGTACAGAACAAGAGACCCAGTACTTC.

This clonotype was observed many times. The rearrangement links TRBV10-2 to TRBJ2-7; 7 bases match TRBD1. Trimming cost V 0 bases and J 2 bases; bases outside gene matches: 4. The V gene's germline CDR1 is WSHSY and CDR2 SAAADI. The CDR3 spans 15 residues. CDR3 loop: CASSESIGQAYEQYF. Written as DNA, the CDR3 is TGCGCCAGCAGTGAGTCGATTGGACAGGCCTACGAGCAGTACTTC.

This clonotype has just a few counts. This chain connects TRBV19 to TRBJ1-2; D possibly corresponds to TRBD1 (6 bases). Germline V gene lookup returns CDR1 LNHDA and CDR2 SQIVND (reference sequence). This CDR3 is built from 12 residues. Trimming shortened V by 3 bases and J by 8 bases, and 10 bases separated the two germline ends. The CDR3 region has the DNA TGTGCCAGTAGTATGTTACAGGGCGGCTACACCTTC. Its protein is CASSMLQGGYTF.

The table lists this clonotype with many counts. The chain links TRBV19 to TRBJ2-3; possible D gene TRBD2, 5 bases. CDR3 length: 16 amino acids. The germline V and J ends were trimmed by 8 bases and 4 bases, with 22 bases remaining between them. Germline V lookup: CDR1 LNHDA, CDR2 SQIVND (reference sequence). The CDR3 coding sequence is TGTGCCAGTTCTCCCGGATCTAGCTTTTTCGCAGATACGCAGTATTTT. Its translation is CASSPGSSFFADTQYF.

This clonotype was counted ten times or more. The chain uses TRBV12-3 or TRBV12-4 and TRBJ2-1, with 11 nucleotides matching TRBD2. The CDR3 extends over 19 amino acids. The trim removed 4 bases at V and 3 bases at J, leaving 14 bases unmatched. CDR3 amino acids: CASSSGTSGAPPHYNEQFF. The CDR3 DNA sequence: TGTGCCAGCAGTTCCGGGACTAGCGGAGCTCCCCCACACTACAATGAGCAGTTCTTC.

This clonotype was recorded at least ten times. The chain joins TRBV27 to TRBJ1-1, with 10 bases matching TRBD1. Germline V gene lookup returns CDR1 MNHEY and CDR2 SMNVEV (reference sequence). The CDR3 loop spans 13 amino acids. The junction had 4 bases not matched to a gene; V was cut back by 6 bases and J by 6 bases. CDR3 protein: CASRTGGEAEAFF. The CDR3 nucleotides are TGTGCCAGCAGGACAGGGGGCGAGGCTGAAGCTTTCTTT.

The chain carries TRBV19 and TRBJ2-7; 7 bases line up with TRBD2. CDR3 length equals 15 residues. The germline V gene has CDR1 LNHDA and CDR2 SQIVND (reference sequence). Unmatched junction bases numbered 10, after V lost 5 bases and J lost 3 bases. The DNA of the CDR3 is TGTGCCAGTAGTCGGTCTGGGGGAGGGATCTACGAGCAGTACTTC. Translation gives CASSRSGGGIYEQYF. Variable domain in full (rest from reference TRBV19 and TRBJ2-7): DGGITQSPKYLFRKEGQNVTLSCEQNLNHDAMYWYRQDPGQGLRLIYYSQIVNDFQKGDIAEGYSVSREKKESFPLTVTSAQKNPTAFYLCASSRSGGGIYEQYFGPGTRLTVT.